The clone carrying this T cell receptor (beta chain) was counted only a few times. Its matching antigen is unknown. This entry belongs to a study of T cells after yellow fever vaccination. Study-wide points: Boosting was followed by the reappearance of most primary-vaccination clones (roughly 95% CD4, about 90% CD8).

One entry per CDR3 protein results from TCRdb running MiXCR on the 5' RACE reads. Found here are roughly 350,000 distinct CDR3 sequences, roughly 4.3% of them singletons; the top ten hold under 30%. CDR3 size: 14 residues. Germline assignment: CDR1 MDHEN and CDR2 SYDVKM. V lost 6 bases to trimming and J lost 1 base, with 12 bases between them. This sequence joins TRBV28 and TRBJ2-5; possible D gene TRBD1, 6 bases. The sample in question was PBMCs, obtained 5 days after the yellow fever booster vaccination. The origin of this receptor is a man younger than 35 who received the YFV17D yellow fever vaccine. The CDR3 sequence: CASSPMDSQETQYF. CDR3 coding DNA: TGTGCCAGCAGCCCGATGGACAGCCAAGAGACCCAGTACTTC.